This T cell receptor (beta chain) was observed in a study of shared clonotypes between healthy human individuals. Assay: immunoSEQ multiplex PCR; the TCRdb copy retains only in-frame clones and omits some. The table includes approximately 2.4 million clones, approximately 94% detected once. Findings of the study overall: Non-shared clonotypes had lower generation probabilities than those shared by all four donors. Inspection by rarefaction showed sorted-subset sequencing to be incomplete despite large depth. When naive CD4 clonotypes were compared across a few donors, about 4.8% were shared.

Looked up from germline, CDR1 is SNHLY and CDR2 is FYNNEI. This CDR3 spans 13 amino acids. Trimming took off 6 bases at V and 2 bases at J, with 7 bases between the two ends. With regard to this clone: Its specificity is not known.

The TCR was taken from a man aged 18 to 29 in good health. V usage is TRBV2 and J usage is TRBJ1-4; perhaps TRBD1 as D (6 bases). The sequenced material came from naive CD4+ T cells sorted from blood. Subset in this sample: CD45RA+ positively selected. This chain's CDR3 is CASSGQTNEKLFF. The CDR3 DNA sequence: TGTGCCAGCAGCGGACAGACTAATGAAAAACTGTTTTTT.